A single sample is the source of the 27 T cell receptor beta chains below, sequenced in a study of blood T cell repertoires in COVID-19. Libraries were prepared by immunoSEQ multiplex PCR; TCRdb keeps only in-frame clonotypes and omits some of them. This sample has some 240,000 clones, with 80% found just once. The material sequenced was peripheral blood. The source is a human donor in a cohort sampled during active COVID-19.

As to this clone: Within the sample, other DNA sequences also encode this same CDR3. The chain combines TRBV15 with TRBJ1-5; D is perhaps TRBD1 (5 bases). The germline V gene encodes CDR1 LNHNV and CDR2 YYDKDF (reference sequence). This CDR3 region has 15 residues. Deletions cut 0 bases from V and 4 bases from J, with 10 bases between. CDR3 DNA sequence: TGTGCCACCAGCAGAGATCCCGGGGGAAATCAGCCCCAGCATTTT. It is translated as CATSRDPGGNQPQHF.

The chain joins TRBV28 to TRBJ1-2; no clear D gene. Germline CDR1 reads MDHEN; CDR2 reads SYDVKM. With 5 bases removed from V and 4 bases from J, the gap between germline ends came to 11 bases. This CDR3 region has 13 residues. The CDR3 sequence: CASSTGSVYGYTF. As DNA, the CDR3 is TGTGCCAGCAGTACCGGGTCAGTCTATGGCTACACCTTC.

This clone was picked up one time. The chain uses TRBV20-1 and TRBJ2-7; 7 bases line up with TRBD1. The V and J ends lost 5 bases and 7 bases, in that order; junction bases with no gene match: 5. The CDR3 runs to 11 residues. Germline CDR1 is DFQATT and CDR2 is SNEGSKA (reference sequence). The CDR3, as DNA: TGCAGTGCTCCCGGACAGGAGGAGCAGTACTTC. This translates into CSAPGQEEQYF.

This chain links TRBV28 with TRBJ2-7; tentatively, D is TRBD1 (6 bases). V lost 5 bases, J lost 2 bases, and 10 bases lay in between. The CDR3 sequence is 13 residues long. CDR1 and CDR2 from the germline V gene are MDHEN and SYDVKM. The CDR3: CASSPGTPYEQYF. DNA of the CDR3: TGTGCCAGCAGTCCCGGGACACCCTACGAGCAGTACTTC.

This clone was found many times. The V call is TRBV3-1 (or the pseudogene TRBV3-2), the J call TRBJ2-7; TRBD2 matches at 16 bases. The J segment lost 3 bases and the V segment lost 4 bases, leaving 9 bases of the junction unmatched. The CDR3 consists of 18 residues. CDR1 and CDR2 from the germline V gene are LGHDT and YNNKEL (reference sequence). CDR3 protein: CASSPYSGLAGGRYEQYF. CDR3 DNA: TGTGCCAGCAGCCCTTACTCGGGACTAGCGGGAGGGCGCTACGAGCAGTACTTC.

This chain's CDR3 is CASSPRGLSNQPQHF. CDR3 sequence (DNA): TGTGCCAGTAGCCCCAGGGGGCTTAGCAATCAGCCCCAGCATTTT. The V gene is TRBV19, the J gene TRBJ1-5, with TRBD1 matching over 8 bases. J was trimmed by 0 bases and V by 6 bases; bases with no gene match: 4. The length of the CDR3 is 15 residues. CDR1 is LNHDA and CDR2 is SQIVND in the germline V gene (reference sequence).

The V call is TRBV7-2, the J call TRBJ1-1; D unresolved. V lost 2 bases, J lost 4 bases, and 14 bases lay in between. Germline lookup yields CDR1 SGHTA and CDR2 FQGNSA. CDR3 length: 15 amino acids. The CDR3 protein is CASSLNRGPGTEAFF. In nucleotides, the CDR3 is TGTGCCAGCAGCTTAAATCGAGGGCCCGGCACTGAAGCTTTCTTT.

V gene TRBV12-3 or TRBV12-4 combines with J gene TRBJ1-4; no definite D call. The CDR3 contains 11 residues. V was cut by 4 bases and J by 7 bases, with 4 bases left in between. The CDR3 sequence is CASSSREKLFF. CDR3 DNA sequence: TGTGCCAGCAGTTCTCGTGAAAAACTGTTTTTT.

V is TRBV7-3 and J is TRBJ1-1; D unresolved. This CDR3 spans 16 amino acids. Germline V gene sequence: CDR1 SGHTA, CDR2 FQGTGA. Between the trimmed V and J ends, which lost 0 bases and 3 bases, there was a span of 14 bases. CDR3 sequence: CASSLTPRGMDTEAFF. The CDR3 coding sequence is TGTGCCAGCAGCTTAACGCCCCGGGGAATGGACACTGAAGCTTTCTTT.

The chain links TRBV27 to TRBJ2-2; 8 bases map to TRBD1. V lost 4 bases to trimming and J lost 5 bases; unmatched junction nucleotides: 6. The CDR3 has 15 amino acids. Germline V gives CDR1 MNHEY, CDR2 SMNVEV (reference sequence). The DNA of the CDR3 is TGTGCCAGCAGTTCCGGACAGGGTCGGACCGGGGAGCTGTTTTTT. Its protein is CASSSGQGRTGELFF.

This chain uses TRBV9 with TRBJ2-7; D ambiguous. CDR1 and CDR2 (germline): SGDLS, YYNGEE. The V end lost 3 bases, the J end lost 2 bases, and 15 bases lay between the germline ends. CDR3 length: 15 amino acids. CDR3 coding DNA: TGTGCCAGCAGCGGTACGTCTGAGTCCCCCTACGAGCAGTACTTC. This codes for CASSGTSESPYEQYF.

A note on this clone: Other DNA sequences within the sample encode an identical CDR3. The rearrangement links TRBV7-2 to TRBJ1-4, with a weak D call TRBD1 (5 bases). CDR3 length: 14 residues. Germline assignment: CDR1 SGHTA and CDR2 FQGNSA. The ends were cut back, 3 bases at V and 4 bases at J, with 9 bases in the middle. CDR3 loop: CASSFQGGNEKLFF. The DNA of the CDR3 is TGTGCCAGCAGCTTTCAGGGAGGTAATGAAAAACTGTTTTTT.

This chain connects TRBV5-1 to TRBJ1-2, with TRBD1 matching 7 bases. The CDR3 is 13 amino acids. Trimming took 3 bases from V and 10 from J; bases not matched to a gene: 9. The germline V gene encodes CDR1 SGHRS and CDR2 YFSETQ. The CDR3 DNA is TGCGCCAGCAGCTGGAACCGACAGGGCGTCTACACCTTC. Translation: CASSWNRQGVYTF.

This clone was seen just once. The chain combines TRBV5-1 with TRBJ2-7; 9 nucleotides line up with TRBD2. In germline, CDR1 is SGHRS, CDR2 YFSETQ. This CDR3 region has 15 residues. V lost 0 bases and J lost 2; bases outside the gene matches: 3. CDR3 loop: CASSLGAGGTYEQYF. The DNA for the CDR3 is TGCGCCAGCAGCTTGGGGGCGGGAGGGACCTACGAGCAGTACTTC.

The rearrangement links TRBV5-6 to TRBJ2-4; the match to TRBD2 covers 7 bases. This CDR3 has 16 residues. V gave up 2 bases and J gave up 0 bases; unmatched junction bases: 5. The germline gives CDR1 SGHDT, CDR2 YYEEEE. This chain's CDR3 is CASSLGEGVAKNIQYF. The CDR3 DNA is TGTGCCAGCAGCTTAGGGGAGGGAGTAGCCAAAAACATTCAGTACTTC.

J is TRBJ1-2 and V is TRBV6-5, with D possibly TRBD1 on 5 matching bases. The ends were cut back, 6 bases at V and 3 bases at J, with 14 bases in the middle. CDR1 and CDR2 from the germline V gene are MNHEY and SVGAGI. This CDR3 region has 14 residues. CDR3 residues: CASRGGGEDYGYTF. CDR3 DNA: TGTGCCAGCAGGGGGGGAGGGGAGGACTATGGCTACACCTTC.

This chain uses TRBV28 with TRBJ2-2; the D gene is possibly TRBD2 (5 bases). CDR1 and CDR2 from the germline V gene are MDHEN and SYDVKM. V was pared by 9 bases and J by 5 bases, with 19 bases between. The CDR3 covers 15 residues. This CDR3 is CASGLSGGRTGELFF. CDR3 nucleotide sequence: TGTGCCAGTGGACTGTCGGGCGGTCGGACCGGGGAGCTGTTTTTT.

The J gene is TRBJ2-3, the V gene TRBV4-3; D may be TRBD2 (6 bases). Germline V CDR1 and CDR2: LGHNA, YSLEER. The CDR3 runs to 15 residues. Trimming stripped 0 bases from V and 3 bases from J, with 10 bases between. CDR3 sequence: CASSQDSRGTDTQYF. CDR3 DNA: TGCGCCAGCAGCCAAGATTCCCGGGGGACAGATACGCAGTATTTT.

This clone was seen a few times. The V call is TRBV19, the J call TRBJ1-6; D uncertain. From germline, CDR1 is LNHDA and CDR2 SQIVND (reference sequence). The V end was cut by 3 bases, the J end by 7 bases, with 10 bases between. CDR3 length: 14 residues. The CDR3: CASSITGLNSPLHF. The CDR3 nucleotides read TGTGCCAGTAGTATTACGGGATTGAATTCACCCCTCCACTTT.

This clone was detected only once. The chain is built from TRBV9 and TRBJ2-3; D gene ambiguous. The CDR3 covers 14 residues. The germline V gene encodes CDR1 SGDLS and CDR2 YYNGEE. The germline V and J ends were trimmed by 4 bases and 3 bases, with 12 bases remaining between them. The CDR3 reads CASSSYGATDTQYF. CDR3 coding DNA: TGTGCCAGCAGCTCCTACGGAGCGACAGATACGCAGTATTTT.

Only one count was recorded for this clone. The CDR3 DNA follows: TGCGCCAGCAGCCCCTCGCTAAGTTACCCCCGCTACGAGCAGTACTTC. Translated: CASSPSLSYPRYEQYF. The gene calls are TRBV5-1 and TRBJ2-7; D gene ambiguous. Germline CDR1 and CDR2: SGHRS and YFSETQ. Trimming pared 4 bases from V and 3 bases from J, leaving 20 bases between. This CDR3 comprises 16 residues.

V is TRBV15 and J is TRBJ2-1, with D unclear. Germline CDR1 LNHNV, CDR2 YYDKDF (reference sequence). The V gene lost 0 bases and the J gene lost 7 bases, with 4 bases spanning the gap. The CDR3 runs to 12 residues. The CDR3 loop is CATSRDRNEQFF. The CDR3 nucleotides read TGTGCCACCAGCAGAGATCGGAATGAGCAGTTCTTC.

The gene calls are TRBV5-1 and TRBJ2-1; TRBD2 is a possible D gene (5 bases). Trimming removed 4 bases at V and 9 bases at J, with 14 bases between. This CDR3 is 13 amino acids long. The germline CDR1 and CDR2 sequences are SGHRS and YFSETQ. The CDR3 here is CASSVRVYGEQFF. The CDR3 DNA is TGCGCCAGCAGCGTGAGGGTATACGGTGAGCAGTTCTTC.

The chain carries TRBV15 and TRBJ2-1; perhaps TRBD2 as D (6 bases). Trimming took 1 base from V and 8 from J, leaving 18 bases between them. The CDR3 runs to 16 residues. CDR1 is LNHNV and CDR2 is YYDKDF in the germline V gene (reference sequence). The CDR3 DNA follows: TGTGCCACCAGCAGAGGGCGGGACCCCTGGGGCCATGAGCAGTTCTTC. It translates to CATSRGRDPWGHEQFF.

This chain connects TRBV13 to TRBJ2-2, with no clear D. V was clipped by 0 bases and J by 1 base, with 3 bases between them. The germline V gene has CDR1 PRHDT and CDR2 FYEKMQ (reference sequence). CDR3 length: 14 residues. The CDR3, as DNA: TGTGCCAGCAGCTTAGGCTTGAACACCGGGGAGCTGTTTTTT. It yields the protein CASSLGLNTGELFF.

The V call is TRBV12-3 or TRBV12-4, the J call TRBJ1-2, with TRBD1 matching over 8 bases. The CDR3 runs 13 residues. J was trimmed by 3 bases and V by 7 bases; bases with no gene match: 4. CDR3 coding DNA: TGTGCCAGCACCGGACAGGGCGACTATGGCTACACCTTC. Protein product: CASTGQGDYGYTF.

This clone was seen more than once but under ten times. The chain couples TRBV4-1 to TRBJ1-3; 7 bases map to TRBD1. The CDR3 is 15 residues long. The germline CDR1 and CDR2 sequences are MGHRA and YSYEKL. The junction had 4 bases not matched to a gene; V was cut back by 1 base and J by 4 bases. CDR3 residues: CASSQAAGGGNTIYF. The CDR3 region has the DNA TGCGCCAGCAGCCAAGCTGCAGGGGGAGGAAACACCATATATTTT.